These 32 T cell receptor beta chains were all obtained from the same sample, sequenced in a study of shared clonotypes between healthy human individuals. Data came from immunoSEQ multiplex PCR; TCRdb stores just in-frame clones and leaves some out. Of about 600,000 clones in the sample, around 77% were seen once. The sample taken for sequencing was PBMCs. These receptors all stem from a woman in her forties in good health. Some clones in this sample may be carry-over from other donors' samples.

This clone has at least ten counts. Other DNA variants within this sample encode the same CDR3. This sequence joins TRBV7-2 and TRBJ2-4, with 8 positions matching TRBD1. CDR1 is SGHTA and CDR2 is FQGNSA in the germline V gene. Trimming took 5 bases from V and 8 from J; bases not matched to a gene: 23. This CDR3 has 19 residues. The CDR3 reads CASSPAYGLLGQGGDIQYF. The CDR3 bases are TGTGCCAGCAGCCCGGCTTATGGACTTTTAGGACAGGGCGGAGACATTCAGTACTTC.

The J gene is TRBJ2-1, the V gene TRBV5-1; D remains unclear. CDR3 length: 15 amino acids. Germline lookup yields CDR1 SGHRS and CDR2 YFSETQ. V was cut by 0 bases and J by 3 bases, with 10 bases left in between. This CDR3 is CASSLASLNYNEQFF. The CDR3 DNA reads as TGCGCCAGCAGCTTGGCCAGTCTGAACTACAATGAGCAGTTCTTC.

CDR3 residues: CASSPVRGARGQPQHF. Written as DNA, the CDR3 is TGTGCCAGCAGCCCCGTTAGAGGGGCCCGCGGTCAGCCCCAGCATTTT. The V gene is TRBV11-2, the J gene TRBJ1-5; D may be TRBD1 (5 bases). Germline CDR1 reads SGHAT; CDR2 reads FQNNGV. The CDR3 spans 16 residues. Between the trimmed V and J ends, which lost 5 bases and 6 bases, there was a span of 20 bases.

The chain links TRBV11-2 to TRBJ2-1; the D is unclear. V was shortened by 4 bases and J by 6 bases, with 13 bases between the two germline ends. In germline, CDR1 is SGHAT, CDR2 FQNNGV. The CDR3 contains 14 residues. Here the CDR3 reads CASSSNLRFNEQFF. CDR3 nucleotides: TGTGCCAGCAGCTCCAACCTGCGATTCAATGAGCAGTTCTTC.

On this clone: Given a much more abundant clone one base away, this may be a read error. Other DNA sequences from this sample encode an identical CDR3 as well. This chain uses TRBV7-9 with TRBJ1-1, with D unresolved. V lost 3 bases and J 1 base, leaving 0 bases between the germline ends. The CDR3 loop spans 11 amino acids. The germline CDR1 and CDR2 sequences are SEHNR and FQNEAQ (reference sequence). CDR3 region: CASSLNTEAFF. CDR3 coding DNA: TGTGCCAGCAGCTTGAACACTGAAGCTTTCTTT.

This sequence joins TRBV29-1 and TRBJ2-3; D gene ambiguous. Germline values: CDR1 SQVTM, CDR2 ANQGSEA. The ends were cut back, 3 bases at V and 3 bases at J, with 4 bases in the middle. The CDR3 is 11 amino acids. CDR3 region: CSVDGTDTQYF. In DNA, the CDR3 is TGCAGCGTTGACGGGACAGATACGCAGTATTTT.

The table lists this clone with a count of one. V gene TRBV19 combines with J gene TRBJ2-5, with a tentative D call TRBD1 (6 bases). Per the germline V gene, CDR1 is LNHDA and CDR2 is SQIVND (reference sequence). The CDR3 covers 13 residues. The V and J ends lost 8 bases and 5 bases respectively, with 15 bases between them. CDR3 sequence reads: CASRRDIRETQYF. The CDR3 DNA reads as TGTGCCAGTCGCCGGGACATTCGGGAGACCCAGTACTTC.

The chain uses TRBV5-6 and TRBJ2-7; 7 bases align to TRBD1. The germline V gene has CDR1 SGHDT and CDR2 YYEEEE. Germline trimming cut 1 base from V and 3 bases from J; bases unmatched to any gene: 1. This CDR3 region has 13 residues. The CDR3 loop is CASSLWDSYEQYF. CDR3 DNA sequence: TGTGCCAGCAGCTTGTGGGACAGCTACGAGCAGTACTTC. Full variable domain (missing parts from reference TRBV5-6 and TRBJ2-7): DAGVTQSPTHLIKTRGQQVTLRCSPKSGHDTVSWYQQALGQGPQFIFQYYEEEERQRGNFPDRFSGHQFPNYSSELNVNALLLGDSALYLCASSLWDSYEQYFGPGTRLTVT.

This clone was seen ten or more times. The chain carries TRBV5-4 and TRBJ2-1; maybe TRBD1 (7 bases). Trimming cost V 5 bases and J 5 bases, with 14 bases left between them. There are 14 residues in the CDR3. CDR1 and CDR2 (germline): SGHNT, YYREEE (reference sequence). CDR3 loop: CASRDRRENNEQFF. As DNA, the CDR3 is TGTGCCAGCAGGGACAGGAGGGAAAACAATGAGCAGTTCTTC.

The chain employs TRBV28 and TRBJ2-7; 9 positions agree with TRBD1. This CDR3 has 14 residues. The junction had 8 bases not matched to a gene; V was cut back by 8 bases and J by 3 bases. CDR1 and CDR2 from the germline V gene are MDHEN and SYDVKM. The CDR3 loop reads CASLDRGGFYEQYF. The CDR3 coding sequence is TGTGCCAGCTTGGACAGGGGAGGTTTCTACGAGCAGTACTTC.

As for this clone: Possible read error: a much larger clone is one base away. This chain links TRBV11-2 with TRBJ2-7, with D hard to call. The V gene's germline CDR1 is SGHAT and CDR2 FQNNGV. The CDR3 contains 13 residues. CDR3 residues: CDSSPRIGYEQYF. The DNA of the CDR3 is TGTGACAGCAGCCCCCGAATCGGGTACGAGCAGTACTTC.

The chain couples TRBV28 to TRBJ2-7; 7 bases align to TRBD2. The germline CDR1 and CDR2 sequences are MDHEN and SYDVKM. The CDR3 spans 14 residues. The V and J ends lost 6 bases and 6 bases, in that order; junction bases with no gene match: 11. The CDR3 spells CASRGGTRALEQYF. The CDR3 DNA follows: TGTGCCAGCAGGGGAGGGACCCGGGCCCTCGAGCAGTACTTC.

This chain joins TRBV6-5 and TRBJ2-1, with 8 bases matching TRBD2. This CDR3 has 15 residues. The junction had 11 bases not matched to a gene; V was cut back by 6 bases and J by 7 bases. Germline CDR1 MNHEY, CDR2 SVGAGI. This chain's CDR3 is CASSSGTGGGNEQFF. Written as DNA, the CDR3 is TGTGCCAGCAGCAGCGGAACGGGAGGGGGGAATGAGCAGTTCTTC.

This rearrangement joins TRBV6-6 to TRBJ2-7, with D possibly matching TRBD1 (5 bases). V dropped 6 bases and J dropped 2 bases, with 14 bases sitting between them. CDR1 and CDR2 from the germline V gene are MNHNY and SVGAGI (reference sequence). There are 14 residues in the CDR3. As DNA, the CDR3 is TGTGCCAGCAGGGCGACTCAGGGTGCCTACGAGCAGTACTTC. Its protein is CASRATQGAYEQYF.

This clone came up once. V and J are TRBV13 and TRBJ2-1; D not certain. The germline gives CDR1 PRHDT, CDR2 FYEKMQ (reference sequence). The CDR3 has 15 amino acids. The ends were cut back, 0 bases at V and 0 bases at J, with 6 bases in the middle. The CDR3 sequence is CASSLGRTSYNEQFF. The CDR3 nucleotides are TGTGCCAGCAGCTTAGGGCGGACCTCCTACAATGAGCAGTTCTTC.

The chain has TRBV28 and TRBJ2-3, with D hard to call. The CDR3 runs 17 residues. The germline gives CDR1 MDHEN, CDR2 SYDVKM. V dropped 3 bases and J dropped 0 bases, with 16 bases sitting between them. The CDR3 protein is CASSFAVAAASTDTQYF. The DNA of the CDR3 is TGTGCCAGCAGTTTTGCAGTAGCAGCCGCTAGCACAGATACGCAGTATTTT.

This chain's CDR3 is CASSQEIGQGETQYF. The CDR3 coding sequence is TGCGCCAGCAGCCAAGAGATAGGACAGGGAGAGACCCAGTACTTC. The rearrangement links TRBV4-3 to TRBJ2-5, with 8 bases fitting TRBD1. The CDR3 has 15 amino acids. Per the germline V gene, CDR1 is LGHNA and CDR2 is YSLEER. With 0 bases clipped from V and 4 bases from J, the junction kept 4 bases outside the gene matches.

About this clone itself: A clone one base away is much larger, so this may be a read error. The chain employs TRBV7-8 and TRBJ2-5, with 7 bases lining up with TRBD1. Germline CDR1 reads SGHVS; CDR2 reads FQNEAQ. This CDR3 region has 14 residues. J lost 2 bases, V lost 5 bases, and 5 bases had no gene match. CDR3 sequence reads: CASSTTGNQETQYF. CDR3 nucleotide sequence: TGTGCCAGCAGCACGACAGGGAATCAAGAGACCCAGTACTTC.

CDR3 loop: CASSPGPWGNTEAFF. CDR3 nucleotides: TGTGCCAGCAGCCCCGGGCCATGGGGGAACACTGAAGCTTTCTTT. This chain joins TRBV11-1 and TRBJ1-1; D is undetermined. The V end was cut by 5 bases, the J end by 1 base, with 14 bases between. Germline assignment: CDR1 SGHAT and CDR2 FQDESV (reference sequence). The CDR3 spans 15 residues.

The V call is TRBV7-2, the J call TRBJ2-3; D may be TRBD2 (6 bases). In germline, CDR1 is SGHTA, CDR2 FQGNSA. This CDR3 region has 16 residues. The V gene lost 5 bases and the J gene lost 3 bases, with 18 bases spanning the gap. CDR3 DNA sequence: TGTGCCAGCAGCCGTAGCGGCAGAACCTTTACAGATACGCAGTATTTT. Translating gives CASSRSGRTFTDTQYF. Looking up the rest from reference TRBV7-2 and TRBJ2-3 gives the full variable domain: GAGVSQSPSNKVTEKGKDVELRCDPISGHTALYWYRQSLGQGLEFLIYFQGNSAPDKSGLPSDRFSAERTGGSVSTLTIQRTQQEDSAVYLCASSRSGRTFTDTQYFGPGTRLTVL.

This clone was detected once. A far bigger clonotype differs at one base, so this is likely a read error. The chain uses TRBV27 and TRBJ1-2, with D possibly TRBD1 on 6 matching bases. Germline assignment: CDR1 MNHEY and CDR2 SMNVEV (reference sequence). This CDR3 is 14 amino acids long. V lost 2 bases and J lost 5, with 12 bases in between. The CDR3 is CASSLQCQGYGYTF. In nucleotides, the CDR3 is TGTGCCAGCAGTTTACAGTGCCAGGGGTATGGCTACACCTTC.

This chain links TRBV30 with TRBJ2-6; D may match TRBD1 or TRBD2 (5 bases each). V lost 0 bases and J lost 0, with 12 bases in between. The CDR3 has 17 residues. Looked up from germline, CDR1 is GTSNPN and CDR2 is SVGIG (reference sequence). The CDR3 loop reads CAWSVSWGSSGANVLTF. Written as DNA, the CDR3 is TGTGCCTGGAGTGTATCGTGGGGGAGCTCTGGGGCCAACGTCCTGACTTTC.

The V and J genes are TRBV30 and TRBJ2-5, with 8 nucleotides matching TRBD2. Trimming took 4 bases from V and 4 from J; bases not matched to a gene: 8. Germline CDR1 GTSNPN, CDR2 SVGIG (reference sequence). This CDR3 is built from 14 residues. The CDR3 sequence is CAWKWAGGRETQYF. The CDR3 DNA reads as TGTGCCTGGAAGTGGGCGGGGGGCCGAGAGACCCAGTACTTC.

This chain uses TRBV28 with TRBJ2-7, with 14 nucleotides matching TRBD2. The CDR3 spans 16 residues. The germline V gene has CDR1 MDHEN and CDR2 SYDVKM. Trimming at V came to 6 bases and at J to 7 bases, leaving 11 bases not matched to a gene. The CDR3 nucleotides are TGTGCCAGCAGCCCCGGGACTAGCGGGAGAATAAGGGAGCAGTACTTC. Protein product: CASSPGTSGRIREQYF.

The chain combines TRBV5-1 with TRBJ2-5; unclear D gene. The CDR3 is 11 residues long. Deletions cut 5 bases from V and 4 bases from J, with 6 bases between. Germline V lookup: CDR1 SGHRS, CDR2 YFSETQ. This CDR3 is CASRFSETQYF. CDR3 nucleotides: TGCGCCAGCAGGTTCTCAGAGACCCAGTACTTC.

The rearrangement joins TRBV10-1 to TRBJ2-3; 7 nucleotides line up with TRBD2. V lost 3 bases and J lost 0; bases outside the gene matches: 3. The CDR3 loop spans 15 amino acids. Germline values: CDR1 WNHNN, CDR2 SYGVQD (reference sequence). The CDR3 here is CASSDRGSSTDTQYF. DNA of the CDR3: TGCGCCAGCAGTGACCGCGGGAGTAGCACAGATACGCAGTATTTT.

This clone was counted a single time. The chain couples TRBV6-1 to TRBJ2-5; no clear D gene. CDR3 length: 13 amino acids. Trimming stripped 7 bases from V and 0 bases from J, with 9 bases between. Germline V gene data show CDR1 as MNHNS and CDR2 as SASEGT. In DNA, the CDR3 is TGTGCCAGCACACGGGCATACCAAGAGACCCAGTACTTC. Its translation is CASTRAYQETQYF.

The gene calls are TRBV2 and TRBJ2-1; 7 bases map to TRBD2. The V gene end was trimmed by 6 bases and the J gene end by 5 bases; junction bases not matched to a gene: 7. Germline V gene lookup returns CDR1 SNHLY and CDR2 FYNNEI. The CDR3 runs 14 residues. As DNA, the CDR3 is TGTGCCAGCAGAGCCGGGACTACTGACAATGAGCAGTTCTTC. Amino acids: CASRAGTTDNEQFF.

This clone was seen just once. The genes are TRBV5-1 and TRBJ2-5, with TRBD2 matching 10 bases. From germline, CDR1 is SGHRS and CDR2 YFSETQ. J gave up 5 bases and V 1 base, and 2 bases lay outside the gene matches. The length of the CDR3 is 14 residues. The CDR3 DNA follows: TGCGCCAGCAGCTTGAGTAGCGGGAGGGAGACCCAGTACTTC. Residues: CASSLSSGRETQYF.

This chain joins TRBV6-6 and TRBJ1-4, with TRBD1 matching 11 bases. This CDR3 has 11 residues. Germline-derived CDR1 and CDR2 are MNHNY and SVGAGI (reference sequence). CDR3 bases: TGTGCGGGTGGGACAGGGGGAAAACTGTTTTTT. Protein product: CAGGTGGKLFF.

This clone was recorded only once. This rearrangement joins TRBV18 to TRBJ2-4; a possible D gene is TRBD2 (5 bases). Between the trimmed V and J ends, which lost 3 bases and 5 bases, there was a span of 14 bases. CDR3 length: 15 residues. CDR1 and CDR2 (germline): KGHSH, LQKENI. CDR3 DNA sequence: TGTGCCAGCTCACCGAGAGGTGGGAGCGAAAACATTCAGTACTTC. Protein sequence: CASSPRGGSENIQYF.

CDR3 residues: CASSPSGAYNEQFF. The CDR3 DNA reads TGTGCCAGTAGTCCTAGCGGGGCCTACAATGAGCAGTTCTTC. This rearrangement joins TRBV19 to TRBJ2-1; 9 nucleotides match TRBD2. CDR1 and CDR2 from the germline V gene are LNHDA and SQIVND (reference sequence). With 5 bases clipped from V and 2 bases from J, the junction kept 1 base outside the gene matches. The CDR3 is 14 amino acids.